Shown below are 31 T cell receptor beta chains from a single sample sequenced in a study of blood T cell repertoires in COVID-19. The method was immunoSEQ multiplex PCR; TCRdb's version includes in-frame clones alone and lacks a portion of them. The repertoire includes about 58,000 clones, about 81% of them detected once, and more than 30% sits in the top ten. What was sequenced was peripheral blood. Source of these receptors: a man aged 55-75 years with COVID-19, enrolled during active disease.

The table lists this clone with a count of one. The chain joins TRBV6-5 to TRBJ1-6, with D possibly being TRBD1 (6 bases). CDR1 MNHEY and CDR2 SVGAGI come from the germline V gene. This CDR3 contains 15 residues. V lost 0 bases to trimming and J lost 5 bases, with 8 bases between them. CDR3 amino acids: CASSYSRGDNSPLHF. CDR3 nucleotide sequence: TGTGCCAGCAGTTACTCCAGGGGCGATAATTCACCCCTCCACTTT.

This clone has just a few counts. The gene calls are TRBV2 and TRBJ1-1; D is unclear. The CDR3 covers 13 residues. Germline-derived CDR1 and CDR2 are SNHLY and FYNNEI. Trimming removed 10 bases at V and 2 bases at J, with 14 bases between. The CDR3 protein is CATSVAGNTEAFF. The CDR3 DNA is TGTGCCACCTCGGTGGCAGGAAACACTGAAGCTTTCTTT.

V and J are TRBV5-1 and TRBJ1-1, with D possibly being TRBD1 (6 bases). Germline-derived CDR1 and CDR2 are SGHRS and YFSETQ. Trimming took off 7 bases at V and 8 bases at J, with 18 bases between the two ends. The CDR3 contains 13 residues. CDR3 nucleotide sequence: TGCGCCAGCTCATACGAACAGGGAAGGGAAGCTTTCTTT. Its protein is CASSYEQGREAFF.

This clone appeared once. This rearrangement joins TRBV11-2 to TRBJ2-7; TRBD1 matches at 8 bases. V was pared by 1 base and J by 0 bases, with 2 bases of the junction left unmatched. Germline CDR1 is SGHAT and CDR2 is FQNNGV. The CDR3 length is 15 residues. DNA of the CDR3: TGTGCCAGCAGCTTAGGGACAGGGTACTCCTACGAGCAGTACTTC. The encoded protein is CASSLGTGYSYEQYF. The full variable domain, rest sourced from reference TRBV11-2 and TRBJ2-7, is EAGVAQSPRYKIIEKRQSVAFWCNPISGHATLYWYQQILGQGPKLLIQFQNNGVVDDSQLPKDRFSAERLKGVDSTLKIQPAKLEDSAVYLCASSLGTGYSYEQYFGPGTRLTVT.

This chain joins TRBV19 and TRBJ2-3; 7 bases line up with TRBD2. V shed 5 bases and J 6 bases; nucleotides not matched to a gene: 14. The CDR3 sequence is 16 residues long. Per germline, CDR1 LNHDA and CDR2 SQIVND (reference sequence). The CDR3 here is CASSVWAGVGTDTQYF. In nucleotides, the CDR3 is TGTGCCAGTAGTGTCTGGGCGGGAGTTGGTACGGATACGCAGTATTTT.

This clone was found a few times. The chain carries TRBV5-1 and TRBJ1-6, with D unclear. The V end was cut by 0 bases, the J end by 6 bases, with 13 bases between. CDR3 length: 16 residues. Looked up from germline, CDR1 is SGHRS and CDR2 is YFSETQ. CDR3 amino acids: CASSLGPTRANSPLHF. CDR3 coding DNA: TGCGCCAGCAGCTTGGGACCGACGAGGGCTAATTCACCCCTCCACTTT.

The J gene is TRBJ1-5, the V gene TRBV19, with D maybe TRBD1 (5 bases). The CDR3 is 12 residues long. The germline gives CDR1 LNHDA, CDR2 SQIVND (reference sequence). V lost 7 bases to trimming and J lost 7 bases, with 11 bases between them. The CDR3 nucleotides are TGTGCCAGTAAAGCGGGGGGGCAGCCCCAGCATTTT. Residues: CASKAGGQPQHF.

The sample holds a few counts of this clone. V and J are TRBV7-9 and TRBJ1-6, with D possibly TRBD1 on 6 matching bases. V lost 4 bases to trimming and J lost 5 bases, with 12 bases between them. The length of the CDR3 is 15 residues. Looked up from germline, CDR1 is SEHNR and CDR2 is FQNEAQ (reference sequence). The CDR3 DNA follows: TGTGCCAGCAGCTCCTCGAGGACAGATAATTCACCCCTCCACTTT. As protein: CASSSSRTDNSPLHF.

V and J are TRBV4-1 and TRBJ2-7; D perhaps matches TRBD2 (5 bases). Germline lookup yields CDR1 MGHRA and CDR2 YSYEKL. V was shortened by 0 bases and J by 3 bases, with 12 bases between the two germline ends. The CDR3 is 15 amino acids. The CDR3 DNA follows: TGCGCCAGCAGCCAAGAAGAGGGCCTTCTCTACGAGCAGTACTTC. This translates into CASSQEEGLLYEQYF.

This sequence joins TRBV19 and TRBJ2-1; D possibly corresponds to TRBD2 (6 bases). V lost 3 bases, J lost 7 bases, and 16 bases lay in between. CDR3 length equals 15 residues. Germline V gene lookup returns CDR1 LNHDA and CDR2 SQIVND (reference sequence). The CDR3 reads CASSILGGVRNEQFF. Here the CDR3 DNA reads TGTGCCAGTAGTATTCTGGGGGGAGTAAGGAATGAGCAGTTCTTC.

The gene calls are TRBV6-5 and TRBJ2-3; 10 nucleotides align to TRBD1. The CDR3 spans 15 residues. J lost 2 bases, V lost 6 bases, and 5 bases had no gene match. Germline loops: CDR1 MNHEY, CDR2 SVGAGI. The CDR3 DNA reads TGTGCCAGCAGCTCCGGGACAGGGGCCACAGATACGCAGTATTTT. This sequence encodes CASSSGTGATDTQYF.

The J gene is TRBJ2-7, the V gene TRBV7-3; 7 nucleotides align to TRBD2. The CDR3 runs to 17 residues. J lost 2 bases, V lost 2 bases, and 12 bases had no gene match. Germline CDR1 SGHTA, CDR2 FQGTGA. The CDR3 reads CASSLDSGRGSTYEQYF. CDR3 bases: TGTGCCAGCAGCTTAGATTCCGGGCGGGGGAGCACCTACGAGCAGTACTTC.

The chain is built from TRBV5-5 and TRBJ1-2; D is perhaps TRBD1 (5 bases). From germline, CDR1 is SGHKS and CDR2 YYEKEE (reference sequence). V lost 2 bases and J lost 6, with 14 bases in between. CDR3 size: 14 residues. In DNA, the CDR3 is TGTGCCAGCAGCTTATATTGGGGCGGGAATGGCTACACCTTC. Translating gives CASSLYWGGNGYTF.

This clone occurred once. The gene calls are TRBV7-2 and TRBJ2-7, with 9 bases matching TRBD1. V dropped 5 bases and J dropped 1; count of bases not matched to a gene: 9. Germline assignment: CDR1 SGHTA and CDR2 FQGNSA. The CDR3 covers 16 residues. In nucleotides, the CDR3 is TGTGCCAGCAGCGGGCTGGGACAGGGACCTTCCTACGAGCAGTACTTC. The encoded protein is CASSGLGQGPSYEQYF.

The CDR3 DNA sequence: TGTGCCAGCAGCGTTGGGGCTAGCGGGAGCACAGATACGCAGTATTTT. Translating gives CASSVGASGSTDTQYF. The chain recombines TRBV9 with TRBJ2-3; 8 bases are shared with TRBD2. This CDR3 comprises 16 residues. The trim removed 2 bases at V and 0 bases at J, leaving 5 bases unmatched. Germline V gives CDR1 SGDLS, CDR2 YYNGEE.

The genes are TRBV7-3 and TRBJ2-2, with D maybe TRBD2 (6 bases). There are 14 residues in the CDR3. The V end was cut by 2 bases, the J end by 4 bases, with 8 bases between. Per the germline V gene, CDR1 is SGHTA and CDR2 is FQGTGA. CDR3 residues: CASSLRGSTGELFF. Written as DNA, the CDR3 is TGTGCCAGCAGCTTACGGGGGAGCACCGGGGAGCTGTTTTTT.

The CDR3 coding sequence is TGTGCCAGCAGCGTAGAGCGGGGTGGCTACACCTTC. This gives the protein CASSVERGGYTF. V is TRBV9 and J is TRBJ1-2; D gene uncertain. This CDR3 has 12 residues. The V and J ends lost 0 bases and 7 bases respectively, with 7 bases between them. Per the germline V gene, CDR1 is SGDLS and CDR2 is YYNGEE.

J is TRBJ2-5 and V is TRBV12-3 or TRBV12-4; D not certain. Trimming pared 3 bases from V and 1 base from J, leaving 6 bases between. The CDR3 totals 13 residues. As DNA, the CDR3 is TGTGCCAGCAGTTTGACACCCCAAGAGACCCAGTACTTC. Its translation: CASSLTPQETQYF.

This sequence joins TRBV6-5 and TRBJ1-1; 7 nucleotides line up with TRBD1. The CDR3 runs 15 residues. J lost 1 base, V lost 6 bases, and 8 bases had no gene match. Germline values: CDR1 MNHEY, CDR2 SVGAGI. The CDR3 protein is CASSRMEGANTEAFF. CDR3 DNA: TGTGCCAGCAGCCGAATGGAGGGGGCGAACACTGAAGCTTTCTTT.

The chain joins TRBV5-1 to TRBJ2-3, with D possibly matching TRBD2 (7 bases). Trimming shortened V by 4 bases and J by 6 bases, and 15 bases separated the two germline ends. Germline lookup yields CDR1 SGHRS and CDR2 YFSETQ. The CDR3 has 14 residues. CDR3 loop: CASSPNREGDTQYF. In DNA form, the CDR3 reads TGCGCCAGCAGCCCTAACAGGGAGGGGGATACGCAGTATTTT.

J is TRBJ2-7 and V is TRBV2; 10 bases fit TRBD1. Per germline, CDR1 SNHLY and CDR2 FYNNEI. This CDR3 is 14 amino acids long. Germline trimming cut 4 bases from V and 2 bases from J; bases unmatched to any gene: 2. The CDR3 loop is CASSVGTGAYEQYF. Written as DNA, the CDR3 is TGTGCCAGCAGTGTGGGGACAGGGGCCTACGAGCAGTACTTC.

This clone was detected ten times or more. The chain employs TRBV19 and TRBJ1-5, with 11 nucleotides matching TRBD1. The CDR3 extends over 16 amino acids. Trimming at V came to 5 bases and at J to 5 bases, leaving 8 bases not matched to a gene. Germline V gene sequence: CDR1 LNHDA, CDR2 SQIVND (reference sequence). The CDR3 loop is CASSGGGQGAHQPQHF. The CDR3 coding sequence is TGTGCCAGTAGTGGGGGAGGACAGGGGGCTCATCAGCCCCAGCATTTT. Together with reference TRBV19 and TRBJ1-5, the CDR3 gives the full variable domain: DGGITQSPKYLFRKEGQNVTLSCEQNLNHDAMYWYRQDPGQGLRLIYYSQIVNDFQKGDIAEGYSVSREKKESFPLTVTSAQKNPTAFYLCASSGGGQGAHQPQHFGDGTRLSIL.

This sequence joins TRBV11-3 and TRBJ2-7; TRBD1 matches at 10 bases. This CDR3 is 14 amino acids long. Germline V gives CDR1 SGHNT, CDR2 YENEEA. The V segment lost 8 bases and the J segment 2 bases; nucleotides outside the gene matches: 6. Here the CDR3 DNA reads TGTGCCAGCTCCGACAGGGGGCTGACCTACGAGCAGTACTTC. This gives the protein CASSDRGLTYEQYF.

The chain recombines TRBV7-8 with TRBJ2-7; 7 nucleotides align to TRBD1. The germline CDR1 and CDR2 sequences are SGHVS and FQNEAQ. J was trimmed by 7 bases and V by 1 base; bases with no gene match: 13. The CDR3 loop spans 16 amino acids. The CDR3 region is CASSLGTGFKATEQYF. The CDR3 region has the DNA TGTGCCAGCAGCTTAGGGACAGGCTTCAAGGCCACAGAGCAGTACTTC.

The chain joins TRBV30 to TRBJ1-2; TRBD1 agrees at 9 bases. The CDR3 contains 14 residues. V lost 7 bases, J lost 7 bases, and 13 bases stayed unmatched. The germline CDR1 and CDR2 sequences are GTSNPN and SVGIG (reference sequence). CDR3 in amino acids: CALINRGPGGGYTF. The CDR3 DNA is TGTGCCTTAATTAACAGGGGGCCCGGAGGTGGCTACACCTTC. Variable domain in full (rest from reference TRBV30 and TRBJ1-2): SQTIHQWPATLVQPVGSPLSLECTVEGTSNPNLYWYRQAAGRGLQLLFYSVGIGQISSEVPQNLSASRPQDRQFILSSKKLLLSDSGFYLCALINRGPGGGYTFGSGTRLTVV.

The DNA for the CDR3 is TGCGCCAGCAGCTTGGATCAGACTTCGAACACCGGGGAGCTGTTTTTT. Its protein product is CASSLDQTSNTGELFF. The V and J genes are TRBV5-1 and TRBJ2-2; D uncertain. Germline V gives CDR1 SGHRS, CDR2 YFSETQ. The CDR3 has 16 residues. The germline V and J ends were trimmed by 0 bases and 0 bases, with 9 bases remaining between them.

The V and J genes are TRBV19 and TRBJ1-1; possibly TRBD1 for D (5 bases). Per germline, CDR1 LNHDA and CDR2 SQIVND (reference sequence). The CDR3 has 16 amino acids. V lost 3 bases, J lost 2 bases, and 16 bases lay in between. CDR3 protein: CASSIQTPQGNTEAFF. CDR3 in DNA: TGTGCCAGTAGTATTCAAACCCCTCAGGGAAACACTGAAGCTTTCTTT.

The CDR3 reads CASSQGQGREKLFF. DNA for the CDR3: TGTGCCAGCAGCCAGGGACAGGGGCGGGAAAAACTGTTTTTT. V is TRBV14 and J is TRBJ1-4; TRBD1 matches 10 bases. With V trimmed by 3 bases and J by 8 bases, 3 bases remained unmatched. Per the germline V gene, CDR1 is SGHDN and CDR2 is FVKESK. The CDR3 extends over 14 amino acids.

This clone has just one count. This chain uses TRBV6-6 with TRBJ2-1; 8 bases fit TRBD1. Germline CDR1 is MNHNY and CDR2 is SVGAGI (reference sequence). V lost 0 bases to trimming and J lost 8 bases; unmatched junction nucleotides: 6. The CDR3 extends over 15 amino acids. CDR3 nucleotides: TGTGCCAGCAGTTACTCGAATGACAGGGGCCATGAGCAGTTCTTC. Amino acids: CASSYSNDRGHEQFF.

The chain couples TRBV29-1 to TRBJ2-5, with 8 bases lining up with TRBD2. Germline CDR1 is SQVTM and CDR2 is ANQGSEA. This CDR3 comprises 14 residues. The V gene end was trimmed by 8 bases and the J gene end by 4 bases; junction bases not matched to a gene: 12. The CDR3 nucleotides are TGCAGCCACTACGGGACTAGAGACGTAGAGACCCAGTACTTC. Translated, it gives CSHYGTRDVETQYF. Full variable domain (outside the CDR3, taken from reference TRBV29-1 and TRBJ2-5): SAVISQKPSRDICQRGTSLTIQCQVDSQVTMMFWYRQQPGQSLTLIATANQGSEATYESGFVIDKFPISRPNLTFSTLTVSNMSPEDSSIYLCSHYGTRDVETQYFGPGTRLLVL.

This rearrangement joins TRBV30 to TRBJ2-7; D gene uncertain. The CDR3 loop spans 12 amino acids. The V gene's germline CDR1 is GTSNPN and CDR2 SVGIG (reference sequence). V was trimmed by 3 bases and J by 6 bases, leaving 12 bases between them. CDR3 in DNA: TGTGCCTGGAGGATTAAAGCTGGCGAGCAGTACTTC. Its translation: CAWRIKAGEQYF.